The 22 T cell receptor beta chains listed next were all sequenced from one sample in a study of T cell responses to AZD1222 COVID-19 vaccine. Only in-frame clones appear in the TCRdb table, and some are missing; sequencing was by immunoSEQ multiplex PCR. In the table there are 100,000 to 150,000 clones, 86% of which are singletons. The sample was peripheral blood, taken 28 days after the second AZD1222 dose. The receptors originated from an adult who received the AZD1222 COVID-19 vaccine.

This chain uses TRBV5-1 with TRBJ1-3; TRBD1 aligns across 7 bases. Trimming at V came to 1 base and at J to 2 bases, leaving 6 bases not matched to a gene. The CDR3 spans 16 residues. From germline, CDR1 is SGHRS and CDR2 YFSETQ. The CDR3 protein is CASSLTGQPAGNTIYF. CDR3 DNA: TGCGCCAGCAGCTTGACGGGACAGCCTGCTGGAAACACCATATATTTT.

The chain couples TRBV6-2 or TRBV6-3 to TRBJ2-1, with D perhaps TRBD1 or TRBD2 (5 bases each). Trimming took off 0 bases at V and 3 bases at J, with 18 bases between the two ends. The CDR3 runs to 18 residues. Germline assignment: CDR1 MNHEY and CDR2 SVGEGT. The CDR3 sequence is CASSYSSPRGVGYNEQFF. The CDR3 bases are TGTGCCAGCAGTTACTCGTCACCCAGAGGGGTAGGCTACAATGAGCAGTTCTTC.

The J gene is TRBJ1-5, the V gene TRBV28, with 8 bases aligning to TRBD1. Germline assignment: CDR1 MDHEN and CDR2 SYDVKM. V trimming: 3 bases; J trimming: 2 bases; junction bases outside the gene matches: 3. This CDR3 is built from 15 residues. The CDR3 sequence is CASSFRGQGNQPQHF. The CDR3 DNA reads TGTGCCAGCAGTTTCAGGGGGCAGGGCAATCAGCCCCAGCATTTT. Full variable domain (outside the CDR3, taken from reference TRBV28 and TRBJ1-5): DVKVTQSSRYLVKRTGEKVFLECVQDMDHENMFWYRQDPGLGLRLIYFSYDVKMKEKGDIPEGYSVSREKKERFSLILESASTNQTSMYLCASSFRGQGNQPQHFGDGTRLSIL.

The chain's CDR3 is CASSIATVLAKNIQYF. DNA for the CDR3: TGTGCCAGTAGTATAGCGACGGTTTTAGCCAAAAACATTCAGTACTTC. V and J are TRBV19 and TRBJ2-4; D is unclear. Germline V gene sequence: CDR1 LNHDA, CDR2 SQIVND (reference sequence). Between the trimmed V and J ends, which lost 1 base and 0 bases, there was a span of 10 bases. This CDR3 has 16 amino acids.

The chain joins TRBV30 to TRBJ1-6; D not certain. Trimming took 2 bases from V and 7 from J, leaving 9 bases between them. This CDR3 is built from 13 residues. Germline CDR1 is GTSNPN and CDR2 is SVGIG (reference sequence). The CDR3 reads CAWSPGRNSPLHF. DNA of the CDR3: TGTGCCTGGAGTCCGGGCAGAAATTCACCCCTCCACTTT.

The chain couples TRBV7-9 to TRBJ2-6, with 11 positions matching TRBD2. CDR3 length: 14 amino acids. V trimming: 3 bases; J trimming: 14 bases; junction bases outside the gene matches: 6. Per germline, CDR1 SEHNR and CDR2 FQNEAQ (reference sequence). The chain's CDR3 is CASSFPGLAALLTF. The DNA of the CDR3 is TGTGCCAGCAGCTTCCCGGGACTAGCGGCCCTCCTGACTTTC.

V and J are TRBV10-1 and TRBJ2-3; D remains unclear. V lost 6 bases and J lost 3, with 13 bases in between. The CDR3 length is 14 residues. Per germline, CDR1 WNHNN and CDR2 SYGVQD (reference sequence). The CDR3 DNA reads as TGCGCCAGCAGCGCCAGGCAGACAACAGATACGCAGTATTTT. Translating it yields CASSARQTTDTQYF.

This sequence joins TRBV19 and TRBJ2-7; D tentatively reads TRBD1 or TRBD2 (6 bases each). CDR1 LNHDA and CDR2 SQIVND come from the germline V gene (reference sequence). The CDR3 is made up of 12 amino acids. V was trimmed by 1 base and J by 7 bases, leaving 8 bases between them. In DNA, the CDR3 is TGTGCCAGTAGTATAGCGGGGGCGGAGCAGTACTTC. This translates into CASSIAGAEQYF.

The genes are TRBV18 and TRBJ2-2; D not certain. The CDR3 has 15 residues. Germline CDR1 and CDR2: KGHSH and LQKENI. The germline V and J ends were trimmed by 3 bases and 1 base, with 9 bases remaining between them. The CDR3 DNA reads TGTGCCAGCTCACCGTACCGCAAGAACACCGGGGAGCTGTTTTTT. Translated, it gives CASSPYRKNTGELFF.

The rearrangement uses TRBV18 and TRBJ1-5; 8 bases line up with TRBD1. V trimming: 2 bases; J trimming: 9 bases; junction bases outside the gene matches: 15. Germline lookup yields CDR1 KGHSH and CDR2 LQKENI. This CDR3 contains 17 residues. The CDR3 DNA reads as TGTGCCAGCTCACCATACCAGGGACAGGCCTCCGGACGGCCCCAGCATTTT. It translates to CASSPYQGQASGRPQHF.

This clone is a singleton in its sample. The genes are TRBV7-9 and TRBJ2-7; a possible D gene is TRBD2 (6 bases). V dropped 5 bases and J dropped 1 base, with 18 bases sitting between them. Looked up from germline, CDR1 is SEHNR and CDR2 is FQNEAQ (reference sequence). There are 16 residues in the CDR3. CDR3 bases: TGTGCCAGCAGCCGTGGAGGGAAACAGGATTCCTACGAGCAGTACTTC. This encodes CASSRGGKQDSYEQYF.

The chain recombines TRBV2 with TRBJ2-7; no definite D call. CDR3 length equals 14 residues. Trimming shortened V by 3 bases and J by 6 bases, and 15 bases separated the two germline ends. Germline CDR1 and CDR2: SNHLY and FYNNEI. The CDR3, as DNA: TGTGCCAGCAGTGAGGCCTCCCAAGTCGGCGAGCAGTACTTC. Amino acids: CASSEASQVGEQYF.

The chain has TRBV6-5 and TRBJ2-3; D tentatively fits TRBD1 or TRBD2 (5 bases each). V dropped 6 bases and J dropped 6 bases, with 13 bases sitting between them. The CDR3 covers 13 residues. Germline lookup yields CDR1 MNHEY and CDR2 SVGAGI. CDR3 DNA sequence: TGTGCCAGCAGAGGCCCCGGGACGGATACGCAGTATTTT. This sequence encodes CASRGPGTDTQYF.

This clone occurred once. The CDR3 loop is CASSSSWGTEAFF. The CDR3 bases are TGTGCCAGCAGTTCTTCCTGGGGCACTGAAGCTTTCTTT. This chain connects TRBV6-5 to TRBJ1-1; D unresolved. Trimming took off 4 bases at V and 4 bases at J, with 10 bases between the two ends. The CDR3 spans 13 residues. Germline CDR1 MNHEY, CDR2 SVGAGI.

The rearrangement uses TRBV4-1 and TRBJ2-7; D tentatively reads TRBD1 or TRBD2 (5 bases each). Trimming took off 1 base at V and 1 base at J, with 8 bases between the two ends. The length of the CDR3 is 14 residues. CDR1 and CDR2 (germline): MGHRA, YSYEKL. The CDR3 protein is CASSQGGDSYEQYF. The CDR3 nucleotides read TGCGCCAGCAGCCAAGGAGGGGATTCCTACGAGCAGTACTTC.

J is TRBJ1-2 and V is TRBV6-5, with a tentative D call TRBD1 (5 bases). This CDR3 has 14 residues. Trimming took 2 bases from V and 4 from J, leaving 11 bases between them. The germline CDR1 and CDR2 sequences are MNHEY and SVGAGI. The CDR3 spells CASSYLGVGYGYTF. The CDR3 bases are TGTGCCAGCAGTTACCTGGGGGTTGGCTATGGCTACACCTTC.

The V call is TRBV15, the J call TRBJ2-7; unclear D gene. Per germline, CDR1 LNHNV and CDR2 YYDKDF (reference sequence). V was pared by 5 bases and J by 3 bases, with 17 bases between. CDR3 length: 15 residues. In DNA form, the CDR3 reads TGTGCCACCAGCTCTCCCGGTCAGGCCATCTACGAGCAGTACTTC. Translating it yields CATSSPGQAIYEQYF.

The V call is TRBV19, the J call TRBJ1-2, with 8 bases identical to TRBD1. Germline values: CDR1 LNHDA, CDR2 SQIVND (reference sequence). This CDR3 region has 11 residues. The trim removed 6 bases at V and 7 bases at J, leaving 1 base unmatched. Here the CDR3 reads CASRGQAGYTF. The CDR3 coding sequence is TGTGCCAGTAGGGGACAGGCTGGCTACACCTTC.

The V gene is TRBV11-2, the J gene TRBJ2-7; 9 bases map to TRBD1. The V segment lost 8 bases and the J segment 4 bases; nucleotides outside the gene matches: 18. The CDR3 runs 17 residues. Germline CDR1 SGHAT, CDR2 FQNNGV. The CDR3 is CASLKGAGQGTAYEQYF. In DNA form, the CDR3 reads TGTGCCAGCCTTAAGGGGGCGGGACAGGGAACTGCATACGAGCAGTACTTC.

The CDR3 here is CASSLYGTEDTQYF. The CDR3 nucleotides read TGTGCCAGCAGCTTATACGGGACAGAAGATACGCAGTATTTT. The genes are TRBV7-9 and TRBJ2-3; 7 nucleotides align to TRBD1. Looked up from germline, CDR1 is SEHNR and CDR2 is FQNEAQ (reference sequence). J gave up 5 bases and V 2 bases, and 4 bases lay outside the gene matches. The length of the CDR3 is 14 residues.

The genes are TRBV10-3 and TRBJ2-1, with 10 bases identical to TRBD2. CDR3 length: 15 amino acids. J lost 4 bases, V lost 2 bases, and 2 bases had no gene match. The V gene's germline CDR1 is ENHRY and CDR2 SYGVKD. The chain's CDR3 is CAISELAGEYNEQFF. CDR3 bases: TGTGCCATCAGTGAGCTAGCGGGGGAATACAATGAGCAGTTCTTC.

With respect to this clone: At one of its ends the junction is not consistent with the germline gene, which may arise from a read error. The V gene is TRBV28, the J gene TRBJ1-6; 7 bases line up with TRBD1. The CDR3 is 13 amino acids. From germline, CDR1 is MDHEN and CDR2 SYDVKM. The CDR3: CASIGTDNSPPHF. CDR3 DNA sequence: TGTGCCAGCATTGGGACAGATAATTCACCCCCCCACTTT.